A selection of T cell receptor beta chains follows, all from one sample in a study of shared clonotypes between healthy human individuals. Produced via immunoSEQ multiplex PCR; TCRdb's table is partial and in-frame only. The table has about 680,000 clones, about 90% seen once. The sequenced sample consisted of naive CD8+ T cells sorted from blood. The receptor set was obtained from a man aged 25-45 years in good health. Both conserved end residues are part of each CDR3. D genes are given only for firm matches. Clone size is not always given. Where it is, it says once, few, many or a class for expanded clones.

TRBJ2-7	TRBV28	NA	TRBD2	17	CASSQLPRAGASYEQYF	TGTGCCAGCAGTCAGCTCCCCCGAGCGGGGGCGTCCTACGAGCAGTACTTC
TRBJ2-3	TRBV27	NA	TRBD2	14	CASSLAGEGDTQYF	TGTGCCAGCAGTTTAGCGGGAGAGGGAGATACGCAGTATTTT
TRBJ2-6	TRBV13	NA	TRBD1	19	CASSLRGQGSHPGANVLTF	TGTGCCAGCAGCCTCCGGGGACAGGGATCCCACCCTGGGGCCAACGTCCTGACTTTC
TRBJ2-1	TRBV7-8	NA	TRBD2	17	CASTPRGSGNTYNEQFF	TGTGCCAGCACCCCTCGAGGTAGCGGGAACACCTACAATGAGCAGTTCTTC
TRBJ1-1	TRBV10-3	NA	TRBD1	16	CAISTRQGERGTEAFF	TGTGCCATCAGCACTAGACAGGGGGAGAGGGGGACTGAAGCTTTCTTT
TRBJ2-7	TRBV25-1	NA	NA	14	CASTPGEGVWEQYF	TGTGCCAGCACTCCAGGGGAGGGGGTATGGGAGCAGTACTTC
TRBJ2-1	TRBV7-8	NA	NA	13	CASSSTDYNEQFF	TGTGCCAGCAGTTCGACAGATTACAATGAGCAGTTCTTC
TRBJ2-3	TRBV28	once	TRBD1	15	CASNRDRGTTDTQYF	TGTGCCAGCAACCGGGACAGGGGAACCACAGATACGCAGTATTTT
TRBJ2-7	TRBV19	NA	NA	13	CASSSDRLYEQYF	TGTGCCAGTAGCTCAGACAGACTATACGAGCAGTACTTC
TRBJ2-5	TRBV14	NA	TRBD2	16	CASSQGTSSSWETQYF	TGTGCCAGCAGCCAAGGGACTAGTAGTTCCTGGGAGACCCAGTACTTC
TRBJ2-1	TRBV29-1	once	TRBD2	17	CSVKGLAGEGSYNEQFF	TGCAGCGTCAAGGGACTAGCGGGAGAAGGCTCCTACAATGAGCAGTTCTTC
TRBJ2-7	TRBV4-1	NA	NA	13	CASSHPWDYEQYF	TGCGCCAGCAGCCACCCCTGGGACTACGAGCAGTACTTC
TRBJ2-1	TRBV7-6	NA	TRBD2	15	CASSLGLAGGDEQFF	TGTGCCAGCAGCTTAGGGCTAGCGGGCGGGGATGAGCAGTTCTTC
TRBJ2-7	TRBV28	NA	NA	15	CASSLTPVGPNEQYF	TGTGCCAGCAGTTTAACCCCGGTAGGGCCCAACGAGCAGTACTTC
TRBJ2-7	TRBV5-1	NA	TRBD2	17	CASSFSPASGNTNEQYF	TGCGCCAGCAGCTTCAGTCCGGCTAGCGGGAATACCAACGAGCAGTACTTC
TRBJ2-7	TRBV4-2	NA	NA	17	CASSLRQGLRSSYEQYF	TGTGCCAGCAGCTTGAGGCAGGGCTTAAGGAGCTCCTACGAGCAGTACTTC
TRBJ2-7	TRBV28	NA	NA	15	CASSPLVGGQYEQYF	TGTGCCAGCAGTCCGCTTGTGGGGGGCCAGTACGAGCAGTACTTC
TRBJ2-7	TRBV21-1	once	NA	16	CASSKAYDRGTYEQYF	TGTGCCAGCAGCAAAGCTTACGACAGGGGAACCTACGAGCAGTACTTC
TRBJ2-2	TRBV7-9	few	NA	12	CASSLLAGELFF	TGTGCCAGCAGCTTATTAGCCGGGGAGCTGTTTTTT
TRBJ2-1	TRBV11-3	NA	TRBD2	15	CASSSTSGRRSEQFF	TGTGCCAGCAGCTCGACTAGCGGGAGGAGGAGTGAGCAGTTCTTC
TRBJ1-5	TRBV6-9	NA	NA	10	CANSPQPQHF	TGTGCCAACTCCCCGCAGCCCCAGCATTTT
TRBJ1-2	TRBV10-3	once	NA	16	CAISESSGQSNYGYTF	TGTGCCATCAGTGAGTCTTCCGGGCAATCTAACTATGGCTACACCTTC
TRBJ2-1	TRBV27	once	TRBD2	16	CASSPPGLAAYNEQFF	TGTGCCAGCAGTCCGCCTGGACTAGCGGCTTACAATGAGCAGTTCTTC
TRBJ2-1	TRBV5-1	NA	TRBD1	13	CASSVDRVHEQFF	TGCGCCAGCAGCGTAGACAGGGTCCATGAGCAGTTCTTC
TRBJ1-2	TRBV10-3	NA	TRBD1	15	CAISRLVDRGSGYTF	TGTGCCATCAGTCGTCTAGTGGACAGGGGCTCTGGCTACACCTTC
TRBJ1-5	TRBV4-1	NA	TRBD1	17	CASSQAQGDFGNQPQHF	TGCGCCAGCAGCCAAGCACAGGGGGATTTCGGCAATCAGCCCCAGCATTTT
TRBJ1-3	TRBV27	NA	NA	14	CASSLSSWGNTIYF	TGTGCCAGCAGTTTATCGAGCTGGGGAAACACCATATATTTT
TRBJ2-7	TRBV5-5	NA	NA	11	CASSGPYEQYF	TGTGCCAGCAGCGGGCCCTACGAGCAGTACTTC
TRBJ1-3	TRBV6-1	NA	NA	14	CASTEAEIRNTIYF	TGTGCCAGCACCGAGGCGGAAATCAGAAACACCATATATTTT
TRBJ2-7	TRBV7-8	once	TRBD2	15	CASRQTSGRAVEQYF	TGTGCCAGCAGGCAGACTAGCGGGAGGGCGGTCGAGCAGTACTTC
TRBJ1-1	TRBV30	NA	NA	15	CAWSVAGYLNTEAFF	TGTGCCTGGAGTGTGGCAGGGTACCTGAACACTGAAGCTTTCTTT
TRBJ2-7	TRBV4-3	NA	TRBD2	18	CASSQVVTSDGGSYEQYF	TGCGCCAGCAGCCAGGTTGTGACTAGCGACGGTGGCTCCTACGAGCAGTACTTC
TRBJ2-7	TRBV27	NA	TRBD1	17	CASSLYPQGERAYEQYF	TGTGCCAGCAGTTTATACCCCCAGGGGGAGAGGGCCTACGAGCAGTACTTC
TRBJ1-2	TRBV11-2	NA	NA	13	CASSDTGNYGYTF	TGTGCCAGCAGCGACACAGGGAATTATGGCTACACCTTC
TRBJ2-7	TRBV4-1	NA	TRBD2	16	CASSQEEMGLGYEQYF	TGCGCCAGCAGCCAAGAGGAGATGGGACTAGGTTACGAGCAGTACTTC